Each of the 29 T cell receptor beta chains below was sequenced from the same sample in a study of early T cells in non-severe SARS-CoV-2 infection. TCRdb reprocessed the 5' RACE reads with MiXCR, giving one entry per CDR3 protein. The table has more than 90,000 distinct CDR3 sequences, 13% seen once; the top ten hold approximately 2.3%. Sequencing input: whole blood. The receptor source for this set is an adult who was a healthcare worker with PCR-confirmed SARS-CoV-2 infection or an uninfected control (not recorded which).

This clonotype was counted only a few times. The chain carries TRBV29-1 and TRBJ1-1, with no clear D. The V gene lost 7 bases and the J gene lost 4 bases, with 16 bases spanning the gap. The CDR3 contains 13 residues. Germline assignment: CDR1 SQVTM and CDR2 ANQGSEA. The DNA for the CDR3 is TGCAGCGCCGGGAACGGCGGTGGCACTGAAGCTTTCTTT. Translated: CSAGNGGGTEAFF.

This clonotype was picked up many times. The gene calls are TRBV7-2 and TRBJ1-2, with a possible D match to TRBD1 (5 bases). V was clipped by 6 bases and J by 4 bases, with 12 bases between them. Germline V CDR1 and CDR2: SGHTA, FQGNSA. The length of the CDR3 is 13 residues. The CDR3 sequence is CASSFQGSYGYTF. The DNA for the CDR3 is TGTGCCAGCAGTTTCCAGGGTTCCTATGGCTACACCTTC.

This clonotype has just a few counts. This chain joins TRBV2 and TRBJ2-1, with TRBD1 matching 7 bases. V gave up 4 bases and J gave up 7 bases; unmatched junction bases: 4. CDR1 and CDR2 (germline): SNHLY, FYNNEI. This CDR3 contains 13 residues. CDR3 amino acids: CASSGQGLNEQFF. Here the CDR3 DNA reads TGTGCCAGCAGTGGACAGGGCCTTAATGAGCAGTTCTTC.

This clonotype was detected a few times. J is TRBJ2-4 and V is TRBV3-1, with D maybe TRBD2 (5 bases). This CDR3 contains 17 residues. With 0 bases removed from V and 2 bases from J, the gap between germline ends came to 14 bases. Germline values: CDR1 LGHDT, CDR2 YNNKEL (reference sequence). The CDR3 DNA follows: TGTGCCAGCAGCCAAGACGATGAGGGAACACCCAAAAACATTCAGTACTTC. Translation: CASSQDDEGTPKNIQYF.

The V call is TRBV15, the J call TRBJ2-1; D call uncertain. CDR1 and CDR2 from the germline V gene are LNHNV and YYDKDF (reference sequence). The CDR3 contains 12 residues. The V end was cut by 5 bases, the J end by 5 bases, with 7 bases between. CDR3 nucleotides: TGTGCCACCAGCGAGGAGAACAATGAGCAGTTCTTC. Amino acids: CATSEENNEQFF.

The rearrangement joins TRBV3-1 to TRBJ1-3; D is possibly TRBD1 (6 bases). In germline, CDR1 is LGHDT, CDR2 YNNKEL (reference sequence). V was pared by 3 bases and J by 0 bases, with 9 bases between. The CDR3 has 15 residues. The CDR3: CASSHQGNSGNTIYF. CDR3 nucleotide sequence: TGTGCCAGCAGCCATCAGGGGAACTCTGGAAACACCATATATTTT. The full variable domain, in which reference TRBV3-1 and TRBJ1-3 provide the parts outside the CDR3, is DTAVSQTPKYLVTQMGNDKSIKCEQNLGHDTMYWYKQDSKKFLKIMFSYNNKELIINETVPNRFSPKSPDKAHLNLHINSLELGDSAVYFCASSHQGNSGNTIYFGEGSWLTVV.

The CDR3, as DNA: TGTGCCAGCTCACCGGCCCCCAGCAATCAGCCCCAGCATTTT. Residues: CASSPAPSNQPQHF. The rearrangement joins TRBV18 to TRBJ1-5; D not resolved. Germline lookup yields CDR1 KGHSH and CDR2 LQKENI. V shed 3 bases and J shed 1 base, with 7 bases lying between them. This CDR3 has 14 amino acids. The variable domain in full, with the rest retrieved from reference TRBV18 and TRBJ1-5, is NAGVMQNPRHLVRRRGQEARLRCSPMKGHSHVYWYRQLPEEGLKFMVYLQKENIIDESGMPKERFSAEFPKEGPSILRIQQVVRGDSAAYFCASSPAPSNQPQHFGDGTRLSIL.

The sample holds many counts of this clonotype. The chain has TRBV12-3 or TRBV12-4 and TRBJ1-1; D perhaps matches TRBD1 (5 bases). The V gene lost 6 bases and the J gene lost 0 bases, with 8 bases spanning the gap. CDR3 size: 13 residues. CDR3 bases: TGTGCCAGCAGCCCGACAGTGAACACTGAAGCTTTCTTT. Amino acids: CASSPTVNTEAFF.

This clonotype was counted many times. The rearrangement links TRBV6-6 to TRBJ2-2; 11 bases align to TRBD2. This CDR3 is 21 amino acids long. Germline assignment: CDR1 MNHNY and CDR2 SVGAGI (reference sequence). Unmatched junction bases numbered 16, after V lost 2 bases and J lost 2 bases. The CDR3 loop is CASSYPPGVVAGGQNTGELFF. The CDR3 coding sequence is TGTGCCAGCAGTTACCCTCCGGGTGTGGTAGCGGGGGGGCAAAACACCGGGGAGCTGTTTTTT.

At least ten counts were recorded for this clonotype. The CDR3 DNA follows: TGCGCCAGCAGCCAAGATGCGGTAGGGAGTGAGCAGTACTTC. The encoded protein is CASSQDAVGSEQYF. The chain joins TRBV4-1 to TRBJ2-7; D is perhaps TRBD2 (5 bases). V lost 0 bases and J lost 7, with 13 bases in between. CDR3 length: 14 amino acids. The V gene's germline CDR1 is MGHRA and CDR2 YSYEKL.

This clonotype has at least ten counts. The CDR3 sequence is CASRPSGGRSGEQYF. Here the CDR3 DNA reads TGTGCCAGCCGTCCTAGTGGGGGCAGGTCGGGTGAGCAGTACTTC. The chain recombines TRBV12-3 or TRBV12-4 with TRBJ2-7, with D perhaps TRBD1 (6 bases). The V end lost 8 bases, the J end lost 7 bases, and 24 bases lay between the germline ends. The CDR3 contains 15 residues.

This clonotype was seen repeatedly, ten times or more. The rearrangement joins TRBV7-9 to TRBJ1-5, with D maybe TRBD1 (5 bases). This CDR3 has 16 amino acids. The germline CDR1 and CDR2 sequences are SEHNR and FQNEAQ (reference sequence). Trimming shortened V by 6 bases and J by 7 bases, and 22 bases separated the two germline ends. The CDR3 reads CASRNLGGPGRQPQHF. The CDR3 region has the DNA TGTGCCAGCAGGAATTTGGGAGGTCCGGGGCGACAGCCCCAGCATTTT.

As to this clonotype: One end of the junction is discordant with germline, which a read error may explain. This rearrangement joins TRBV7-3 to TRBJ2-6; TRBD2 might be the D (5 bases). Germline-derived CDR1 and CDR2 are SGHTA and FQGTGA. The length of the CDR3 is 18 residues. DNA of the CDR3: TGTACCAGCAGCTTAAGGGAGACAAGGGCCTCTGGGGCCAACGTCCTGACTTTC. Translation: CTSSLRETRASGANVLTF.

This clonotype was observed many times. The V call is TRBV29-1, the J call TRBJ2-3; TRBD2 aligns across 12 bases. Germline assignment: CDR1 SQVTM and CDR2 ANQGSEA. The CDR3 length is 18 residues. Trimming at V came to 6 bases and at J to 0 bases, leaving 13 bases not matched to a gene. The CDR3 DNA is TGCAGCGTCCTCTCCCCGACTAGCGGGGGCCTTAGCACAGATACGCAGTATTTT. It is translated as CSVLSPTSGGLSTDTQYF.

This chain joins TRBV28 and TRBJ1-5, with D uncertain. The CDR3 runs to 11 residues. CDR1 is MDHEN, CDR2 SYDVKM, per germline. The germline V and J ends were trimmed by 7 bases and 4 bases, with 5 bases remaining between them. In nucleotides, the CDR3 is TGTGCCAGCACTGAAAATCAGCCCCAGCATTTT. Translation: CASTENQPQHF. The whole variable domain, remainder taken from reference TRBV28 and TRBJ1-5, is DVKVTQSSRYLVKRTGEKVFLECVQDMDHENMFWYRQDPGLGLRLIYFSYDVKMKEKGDIPEGYSVSREKKERFSLILESASTNQTSMYLCASTENQPQHFGDGTRLSIL.

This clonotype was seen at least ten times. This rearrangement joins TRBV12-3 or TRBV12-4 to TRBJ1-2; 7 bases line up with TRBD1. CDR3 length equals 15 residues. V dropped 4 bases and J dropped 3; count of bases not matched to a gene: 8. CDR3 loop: CASSYRETGDYGYTF. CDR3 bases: TGTGCCAGCAGTTATCGTGAAACAGGGGACTATGGCTACACCTTC.

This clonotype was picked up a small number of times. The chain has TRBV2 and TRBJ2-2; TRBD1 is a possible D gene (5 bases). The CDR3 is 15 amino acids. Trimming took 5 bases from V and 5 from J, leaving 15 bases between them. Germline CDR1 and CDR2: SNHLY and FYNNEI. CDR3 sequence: CASSRQGRATGELFF. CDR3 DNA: TGTGCCAGCAGTAGGCAGGGCAGGGCGACCGGGGAGCTGTTTTTT.

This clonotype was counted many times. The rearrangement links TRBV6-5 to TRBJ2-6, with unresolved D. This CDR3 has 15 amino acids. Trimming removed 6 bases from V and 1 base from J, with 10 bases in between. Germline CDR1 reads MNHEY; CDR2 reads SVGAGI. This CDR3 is CASSPDRSGANVLTF. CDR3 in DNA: TGTGCCAGCAGCCCGGACCGGTCTGGGGCCAACGTCCTGACTTTC.

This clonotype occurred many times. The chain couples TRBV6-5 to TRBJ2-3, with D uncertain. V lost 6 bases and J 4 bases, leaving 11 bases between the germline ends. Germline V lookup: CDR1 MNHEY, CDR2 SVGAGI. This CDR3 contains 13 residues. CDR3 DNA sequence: TGTGCCAGCAGCCAGCCGGGTGCAGATACGCAGTATTTT. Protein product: CASSQPGADTQYF.

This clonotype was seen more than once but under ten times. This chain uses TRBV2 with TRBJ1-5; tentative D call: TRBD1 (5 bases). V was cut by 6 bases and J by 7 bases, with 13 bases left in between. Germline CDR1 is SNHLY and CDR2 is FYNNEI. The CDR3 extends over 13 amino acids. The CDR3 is CASRIERDQPQHF. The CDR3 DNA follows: TGTGCCAGCAGGATCGAGAGGGACCAGCCCCAGCATTTT.

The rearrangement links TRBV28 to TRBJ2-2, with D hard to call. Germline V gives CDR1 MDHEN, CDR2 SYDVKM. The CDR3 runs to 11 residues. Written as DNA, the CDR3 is TGTGCAACACTGAACACCGGGGAGCTGTTTTTT. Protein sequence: CATLNTGELFF.

DNA of the CDR3: TGTGCCAGCAGGCCCGTGCTTAATGAAAAACTGTTTTTT. Translation gives CASRPVLNEKLFF. The chain recombines TRBV28 with TRBJ1-4; D not resolved. The CDR3 has 13 amino acids. V lost 6 bases and J lost 4, with 9 bases in between. CDR1 and CDR2 from the germline V gene are MDHEN and SYDVKM.

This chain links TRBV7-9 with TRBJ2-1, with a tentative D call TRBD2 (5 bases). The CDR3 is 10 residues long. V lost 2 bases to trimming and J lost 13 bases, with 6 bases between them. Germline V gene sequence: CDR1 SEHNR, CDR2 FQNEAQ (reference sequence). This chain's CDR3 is CASSLSGQFF. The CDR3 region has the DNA TGTGCCAGCAGCTTATCGGGACAGTTCTTC.

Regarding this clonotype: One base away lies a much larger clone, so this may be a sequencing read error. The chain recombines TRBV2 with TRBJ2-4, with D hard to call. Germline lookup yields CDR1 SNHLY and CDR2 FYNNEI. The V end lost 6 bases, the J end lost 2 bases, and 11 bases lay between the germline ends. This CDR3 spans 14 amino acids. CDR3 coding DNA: TGTGCCAGCAGCTCCCTCAGGACCAAAAACATTCAGTACTTC. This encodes CASSSLRTKNIQYF.

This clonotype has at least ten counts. The CDR3 loop is CASRRTGHGELFF. The DNA for the CDR3 is TGTGCCAGCAGACGGACAGGGCACGGGGAGCTGTTTTTT. The genes are TRBV6-5 and TRBJ2-2; 8 positions agree with TRBD1. Germline V gene sequence: CDR1 MNHEY, CDR2 SVGAGI. There are 13 residues in the CDR3. J lost 7 bases, V lost 6 bases, and 4 bases had no gene match.

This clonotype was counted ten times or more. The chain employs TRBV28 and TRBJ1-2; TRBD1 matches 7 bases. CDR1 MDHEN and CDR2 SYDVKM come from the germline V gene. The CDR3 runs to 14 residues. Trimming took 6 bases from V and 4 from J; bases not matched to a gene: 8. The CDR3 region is CASSPPGGGYGYTF. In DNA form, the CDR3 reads TGTGCCAGCAGCCCACCAGGGGGAGGCTATGGCTACACCTTC.

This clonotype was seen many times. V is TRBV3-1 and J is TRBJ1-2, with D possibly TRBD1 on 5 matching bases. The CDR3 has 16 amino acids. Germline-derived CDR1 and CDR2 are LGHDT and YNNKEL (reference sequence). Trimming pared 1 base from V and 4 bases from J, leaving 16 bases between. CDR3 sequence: CASSQVLTGEGYGYTF. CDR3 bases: TGTGCCAGCAGCCAAGTACTAACAGGCGAGGGCTATGGCTACACCTTC.

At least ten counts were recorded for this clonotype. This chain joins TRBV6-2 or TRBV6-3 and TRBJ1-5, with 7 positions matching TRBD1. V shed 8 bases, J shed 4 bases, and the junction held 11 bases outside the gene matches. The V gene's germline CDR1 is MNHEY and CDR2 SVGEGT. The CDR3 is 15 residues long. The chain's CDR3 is CASPTGNRINQPQHF. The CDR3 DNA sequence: TGTGCCAGCCCGACAGGGAATAGGATAAATCAGCCCCAGCATTTT.

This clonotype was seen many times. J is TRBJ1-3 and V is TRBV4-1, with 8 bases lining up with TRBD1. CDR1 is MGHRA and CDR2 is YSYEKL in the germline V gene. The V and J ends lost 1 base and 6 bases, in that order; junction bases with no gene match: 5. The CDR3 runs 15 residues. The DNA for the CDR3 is TGCGCCAGCAGCCAAGTTTGGACAGGGTTAAACACCATATATTTT. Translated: CASSQVWTGLNTIYF.